This TCR beta chain was identified in a study of cytomegalovirus exposure and HLA in healthy donors. Worth noting for this clone: No antigen is known for it.

The V gene's germline CDR1 is KGHSH and CDR2 LQKENI. CDR3 length: 14 amino acids. With V trimmed by 3 bases and J by 2 bases, 4 bases remained unmatched. The PCR used 60 Vbeta and 13 Jbeta primers. Some clones are missing from TCRdb's copy, which holds only in-frame ones; the method was immunoSEQ multiplex PCR. The sample lists 100,000 to 150,000 clones, roughly four fifths occurring once. Study-level points and caveats: Analysis was carried out at a later point, and it linked a missense DCLRE1C variant to TCR beta V- and J-gene trimming.

Source material: PBMCs. This chain uses TRBV18 with TRBJ2-7; 7 bases align to TRBD2. The TCR comes from a woman aged 40 to 50 in good health and CMV-seronegative. As DNA, the CDR3 is TGTGCCAGCTCACCTGGACTAGACGCCTACGAGCAGTACTTC. This gives the protein CASSPGLDAYEQYF.